The present T cell receptor (beta chain) was sequenced within a study of T cell responses to AZD1222 COVID-19 vaccine. Overall study context: Whether given at about 4 or about 12 weeks, second doses were pooled. Whole-study findings and limits: Following two doses of AZD1222, Spike-specific TCR breadth and depth rose. It was only a handful of AZD1222 recipients who were seropositive at baseline. Among vaccine-associated CD4 TCRs, coverage spanned spike, with dominance at 160-218 and 743-854.

Comment on this clone: Its specificity is unknown.

Libraries were prepared by immunoSEQ multiplex PCR; TCRdb keeps only in-frame clonotypes and omits some of them. The sample has roughly 110,000 clones, roughly nine tenths seen once. Germline loops: CDR1 MDHEN, CDR2 SYDVKM. Trimming took off 6 bases at V and 2 bases at J, with 11 bases between the two ends. The CDR3 extends over 13 amino acids. Sample: peripheral blood, taken on day 0 of AZD1222 vaccination. The V and J genes are TRBV28 and TRBJ2-7, with D possibly being TRBD1 (5 bases). The receptor was derived from an adult in good health. The CDR3 sequence is CASSPADTYEQYF. For the CDR3, the DNA is TGTGCCAGCAGCCCCGCGGACACCTACGAGCAGTACTTC.